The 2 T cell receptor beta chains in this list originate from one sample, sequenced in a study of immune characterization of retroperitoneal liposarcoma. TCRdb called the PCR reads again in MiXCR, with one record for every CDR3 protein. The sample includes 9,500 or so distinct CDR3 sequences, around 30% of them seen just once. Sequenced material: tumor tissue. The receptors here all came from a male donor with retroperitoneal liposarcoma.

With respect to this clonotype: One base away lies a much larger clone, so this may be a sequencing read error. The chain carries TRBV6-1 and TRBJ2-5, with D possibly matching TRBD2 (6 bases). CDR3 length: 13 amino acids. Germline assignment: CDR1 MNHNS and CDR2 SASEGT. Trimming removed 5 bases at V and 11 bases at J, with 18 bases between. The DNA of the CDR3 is TGTGCCAGCAGTCCCCGGGGGTGGGATGAGCAGTACTTC. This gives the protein CASSPRGWDEQYF.

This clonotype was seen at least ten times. The DNA for the CDR3 is TGTGCCAGCAGTTTAAGGCAGCTAGAGACCCAGTTCTTC. This gives the protein CASSLRQLETQFF. The chain combines TRBV12-3 or TRBV12-4 with TRBJ2-1, with D uncertain. V lost 2 bases and J 13 bases, leaving 15 bases between the germline ends. The CDR3 has 13 residues.